Below, one TCR beta chain is given with its context. It has no known antigen specificity. One base away there is no much larger clone; base qualities are not given. The library was produced with the immunoSEQ multiplex PCR assay. Following the manufacturer's protocol, the hsTCRB Kit was used to amplify rearranged TCR beta chain sequences. TCRB libraries were sequenced on an Illumina MiSeq. Processing in the source paper ran as follows. Demultiplexing, trimming and gene mapping were performed with the kit vendor's proprietary platform. TCRdb retrieved this table from immuneACCESS and kept in-frame rearrangements only. Not all clones are present; in checked studies, unresolved V genes account for under half, and no reason is known for the remainder. V, J and clone size were drawn from that table, and D and trimming were deduced from the DNA. For this sample there are some 19,000 clones; approximately 85% appear just once. 5.4% of the sample is in the top ten clones.

The data were taken from a study of a mutant IDH1 vaccine in newly diagnosed glioma (dated by TCRdb to the early 2020s). Notes on the research overall: Of the approximately 30 treated patients, about 62% were male and about 40% were female, and the mean age was around 40 years. Prior to enrollment, standard therapy consisting of radiotherapy alone, temozolomide alone, or radiochemotherapy with temozolomide had been administered to patients, with the combination being received by most patients. Peripheral blood was collected at six visits: V03 (baseline), V05, V07, V10, V12 and V13. For exploratory analyses, longitudinal TCRB deep sequencing was carried out in roughly 23 treated patients wherever samples were available. What the research found in general, with its limitations: Immune responses induced by the vaccine were seen in about 93% of patients across multiple MHC alleles. According to the authors, sample limitations meant that analyses of patient blood samples could not be reproduced. Changes in the top peripheral T cell clonotypes picked up by TCRB sequencing did not appear to be linked to pseudoprogression. PBMC samples for TCRB deep sequencing were selected based on availability.

The time point label corresponds to: baseline, week 1 (first vaccination visit). The treatment or condition label, as the study defines it: pre-vaccination baseline after standard-of-care therapy. Donors had newly diagnosed WHO grade 3 or 4 IDH1-mutant astrocytomas with loss of nuclear ATRX. The samples were drawn from NOA16, a multicentre, single-arm, open-label phase I trial in Germany that tested a mutant IDH1 peptide vaccine in humans for the first time. For immunogenicity testing, the blood drawn at visit V03 was used as the baseline sample. Genomic DNA for TCRB sequencing was extracted from EDTA blood using the DNeasy Blood and Tissue Kit. From the cysteine up to the phenylalanine, the CDR3 has a length of 15 residues. Of the read, only the CDR3 DNA is kept; its 45 bases are in frame from base 1. The germline V gene specifies MDHEN as CDR1 and SYDVKM as CDR2. At the junction V is shortened by 6 bases and J by 6 bases, with 19 bases in between.

In this chain, TRBV28 is recombined with TRBJ2-3, with the D segment possibly TRBD1 or TRBD2, each aligning over 5 bases. The TCR sequence derives from a man in his forties with glioma. Sequencing used PBMCs, obtained from a glioma patient treated with radiotherapy, temozolomide or both. The CDR3 reads CASSPTGARRDTQYF. In nucleotides, the sequence is TGTGCCAGCAGCCCTACCGGGGCCCGCCGGGATACGCAGTATTTT. Full variable domain (CDR3 extended with the reference TRBV28 and TRBJ2-3 proteins): DVKVTQSSRYLVKRTGEKVFLECVQDMDHENMFWYRQDPGLGLRLIYFSYDVKMKEKGDIPEGYSVSREKKERFSLILESASTNQTSMYLCASSPTGARRDTQYFGPGTRLTVL.